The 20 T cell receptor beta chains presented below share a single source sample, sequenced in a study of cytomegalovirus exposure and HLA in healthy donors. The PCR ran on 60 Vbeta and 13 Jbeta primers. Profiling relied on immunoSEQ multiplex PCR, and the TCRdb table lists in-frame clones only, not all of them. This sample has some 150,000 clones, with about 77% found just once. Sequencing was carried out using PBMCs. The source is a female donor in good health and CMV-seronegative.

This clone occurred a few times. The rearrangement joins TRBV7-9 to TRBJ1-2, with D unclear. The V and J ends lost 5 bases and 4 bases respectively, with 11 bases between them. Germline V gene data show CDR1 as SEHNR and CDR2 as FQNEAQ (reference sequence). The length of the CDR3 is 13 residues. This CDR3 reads CASSPPDFYGYTF. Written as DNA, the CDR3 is TGTGCCAGCAGCCCGCCGGACTTCTATGGCTACACCTTC.

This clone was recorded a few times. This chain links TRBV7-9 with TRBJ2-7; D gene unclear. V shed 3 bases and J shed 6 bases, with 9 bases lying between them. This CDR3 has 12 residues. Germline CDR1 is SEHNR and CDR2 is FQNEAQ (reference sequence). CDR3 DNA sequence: TGTGCCAGCAGCTTGTCCGGTACCGAGCAGTACTTC. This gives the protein CASSLSGTEQYF.

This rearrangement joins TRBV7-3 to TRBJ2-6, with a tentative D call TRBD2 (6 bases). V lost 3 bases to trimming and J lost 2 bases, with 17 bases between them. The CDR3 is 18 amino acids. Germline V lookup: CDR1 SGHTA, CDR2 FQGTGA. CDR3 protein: CASSFPGGRTTGANVLTF. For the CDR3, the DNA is TGTGCCAGCAGCTTCCCCGGAGGGCGAACAACTGGGGCCAACGTCCTGACTTTC.

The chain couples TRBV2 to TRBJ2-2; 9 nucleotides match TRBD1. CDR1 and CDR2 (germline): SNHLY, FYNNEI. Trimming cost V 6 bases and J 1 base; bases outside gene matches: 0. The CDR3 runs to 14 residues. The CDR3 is CASRGQGNTGELFF. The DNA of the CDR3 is TGTGCCAGCAGGGGACAGGGGAACACCGGGGAGCTGTTTTTT.

Here the CDR3 reads CASSKGGGSRTNEKLFF. CDR3 DNA sequence: TGTGCCAGCAGCAAAGGGGGCGGATCCAGAACTAATGAAAAACTGTTTTTT. This chain joins TRBV5-6 and TRBJ1-4; 7 bases are a match to TRBD1. Trimming at V came to 4 bases and at J to 1 base, leaving 10 bases not matched to a gene. The germline V gene has CDR1 SGHDT and CDR2 YYEEEE. This CDR3 has 17 residues.

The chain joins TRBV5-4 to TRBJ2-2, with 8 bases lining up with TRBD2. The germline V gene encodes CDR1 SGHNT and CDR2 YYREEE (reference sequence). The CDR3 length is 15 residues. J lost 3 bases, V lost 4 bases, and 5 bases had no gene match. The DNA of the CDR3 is TGTGCCAGCAGCCCCCGGACTAGCTACACCGGGGAGCTGTTTTTT. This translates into CASSPRTSYTGELFF.

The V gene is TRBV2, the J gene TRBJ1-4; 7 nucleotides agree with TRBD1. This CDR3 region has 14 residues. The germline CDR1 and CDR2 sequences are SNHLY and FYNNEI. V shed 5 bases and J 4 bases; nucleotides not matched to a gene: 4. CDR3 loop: CASSPGQLNEKLFF. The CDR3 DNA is TGTGCCAGCAGTCCGGGACAGCTTAATGAAAAACTGTTTTTT.

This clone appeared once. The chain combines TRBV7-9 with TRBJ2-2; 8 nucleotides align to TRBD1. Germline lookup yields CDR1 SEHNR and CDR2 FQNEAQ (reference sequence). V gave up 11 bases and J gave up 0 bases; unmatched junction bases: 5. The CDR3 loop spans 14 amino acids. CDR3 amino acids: CAQPGGANTGELFF. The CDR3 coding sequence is TGTGCCCAGCCAGGGGGCGCGAACACCGGGGAGCTGTTTTTT.

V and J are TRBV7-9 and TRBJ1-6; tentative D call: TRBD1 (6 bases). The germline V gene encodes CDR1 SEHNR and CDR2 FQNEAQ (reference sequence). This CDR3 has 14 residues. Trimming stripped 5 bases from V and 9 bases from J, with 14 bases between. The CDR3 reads CASSHDRLGSPLHF. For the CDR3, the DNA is TGTGCCAGCAGCCACGACAGGTTGGGTTCACCCCTCCACTTT. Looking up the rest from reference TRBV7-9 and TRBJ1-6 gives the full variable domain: DTGVSQNPRHKITKRGQNVTFRCDPISEHNRLYWYRQTLGQGPEFLTYFQNEAQLEKSRLLSDRFSAERPKGSFSTLEIQRTEQGDSAMYLCASSHDRLGSPLHFGNGTRLTVT.

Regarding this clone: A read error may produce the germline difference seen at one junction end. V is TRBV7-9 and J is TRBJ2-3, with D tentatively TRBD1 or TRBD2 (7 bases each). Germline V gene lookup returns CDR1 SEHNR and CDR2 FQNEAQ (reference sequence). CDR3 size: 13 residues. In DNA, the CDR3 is TGTTCCAGCAGCAGGGGGGGTGACGATACGCAGTATTTT. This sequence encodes CSSSRGGDDTQYF.

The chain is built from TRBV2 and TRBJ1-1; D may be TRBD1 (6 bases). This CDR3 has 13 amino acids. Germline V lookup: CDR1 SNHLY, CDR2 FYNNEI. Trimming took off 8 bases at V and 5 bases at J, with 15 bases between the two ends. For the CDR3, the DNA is TGTGCCAGCTTCTCCGGGAGGGGGACTGAAGCTTTCTTT. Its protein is CASFSGRGTEAFF.

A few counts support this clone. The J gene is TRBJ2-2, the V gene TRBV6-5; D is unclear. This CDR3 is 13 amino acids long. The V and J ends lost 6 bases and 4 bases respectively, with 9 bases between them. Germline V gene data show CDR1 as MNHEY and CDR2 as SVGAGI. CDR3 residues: CASRRRLTGELFF. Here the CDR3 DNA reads TGTGCCAGCAGAAGAAGACTCACCGGGGAGCTGTTTTTT.

As DNA, the CDR3 is TGTGCCAGCAGTCTAGGGGGCTACGAGCAGTACTTC. Protein: CASSLGGYEQYF. This rearrangement joins TRBV2 to TRBJ2-5; possibly TRBD1 for D (6 bases). The DNA end is a closer match to TRBJ2-7, so the J assignment may be wrong. The CDR3 is made up of 12 amino acids. Germline loops: CDR1 SNHLY, CDR2 FYNNEI.

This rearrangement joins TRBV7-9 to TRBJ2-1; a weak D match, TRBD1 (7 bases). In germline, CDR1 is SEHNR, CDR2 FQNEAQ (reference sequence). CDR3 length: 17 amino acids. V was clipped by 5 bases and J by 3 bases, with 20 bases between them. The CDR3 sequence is CASSLTPGQGGYNEQFF. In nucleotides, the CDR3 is TGTGCCAGCAGCCTTACACCTGGGCAGGGGGGCTACAATGAGCAGTTCTTC.

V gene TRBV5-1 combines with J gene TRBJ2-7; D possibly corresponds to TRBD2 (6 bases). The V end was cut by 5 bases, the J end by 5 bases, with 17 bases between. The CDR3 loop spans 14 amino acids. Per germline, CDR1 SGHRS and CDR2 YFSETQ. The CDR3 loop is CASRSDAGMDEQYF. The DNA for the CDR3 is TGCGCCAGCAGGTCGGACGCGGGAATGGACGAGCAGTACTTC.

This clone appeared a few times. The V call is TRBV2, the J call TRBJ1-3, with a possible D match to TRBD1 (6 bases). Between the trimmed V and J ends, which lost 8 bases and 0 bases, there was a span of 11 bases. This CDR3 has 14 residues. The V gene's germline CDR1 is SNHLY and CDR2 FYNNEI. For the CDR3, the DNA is TGTGCCAGCTACAGGGCCTCCTCTGGAAACACCATATATTTT. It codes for CASYRASSGNTIYF.

The CDR3 here is CASSGAGSNEQFF. CDR3 nucleotides: TGCGCCAGCAGTGGGGCAGGGTCAAATGAGCAGTTCTTC. This chain links TRBV10-1 with TRBJ2-1; a possible D gene is TRBD1 (5 bases). This CDR3 is 13 amino acids long. The V gene lost 4 bases and the J gene lost 7 bases, with 11 bases spanning the gap. Germline lookup yields CDR1 WNHNN and CDR2 SYGVQD (reference sequence).

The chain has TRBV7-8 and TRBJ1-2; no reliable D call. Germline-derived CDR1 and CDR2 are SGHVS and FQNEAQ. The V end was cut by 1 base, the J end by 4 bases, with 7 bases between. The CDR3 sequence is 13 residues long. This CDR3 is CASSLGGSYGYTF. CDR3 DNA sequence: TGTGCCAGCAGCTTAGGAGGGTCCTATGGCTACACCTTC.

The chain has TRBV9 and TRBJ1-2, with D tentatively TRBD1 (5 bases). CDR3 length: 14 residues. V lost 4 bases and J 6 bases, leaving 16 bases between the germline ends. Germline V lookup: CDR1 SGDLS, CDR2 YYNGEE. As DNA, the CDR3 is TGTGCCAGCAGCCCATCTAGGGGCGCGGATGGCTACACCTTC. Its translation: CASSPSRGADGYTF.

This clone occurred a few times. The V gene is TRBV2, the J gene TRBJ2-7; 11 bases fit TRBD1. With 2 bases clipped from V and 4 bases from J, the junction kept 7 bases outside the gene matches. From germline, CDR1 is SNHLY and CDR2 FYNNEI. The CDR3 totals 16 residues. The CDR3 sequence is CASSERGTGGKYEQYF. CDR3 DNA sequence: TGTGCCAGCAGTGAAAGGGGGACAGGGGGAAAATACGAGCAGTACTTC.